A single sample is the source of the 24 T cell receptor beta chains below, sequenced in a study of cytomegalovirus exposure and HLA in healthy donors. Primers: 60 Vbeta forward and 13 Jbeta reverse. Data came from immunoSEQ multiplex PCR; TCRdb stores just in-frame clones and leaves some out. The sample consists of about 130,000 clones, about 8.5% of them appearing once. Sequencing was carried out using PBMCs. Source of these receptors: a man aged 40-55 years in good health and CMV-seronegative.

The chain recombines TRBV30 with TRBJ2-1, with 10 bases matching TRBD2. The germline gives CDR1 GTSNPN, CDR2 SVGIG (reference sequence). The trim removed 2 bases at V and 9 bases at J, leaving 10 bases unmatched. The CDR3 covers 15 residues. DNA for the CDR3: TGTGCCTGGAGTCCCGGGAGCGGGAGGGCCGCTGAGCAGTTCTTC. Translating it yields CAWSPGSGRAAEQFF.

V is TRBV21-1 and J is TRBJ1-2. TRBV21-1 is an annotated pseudogene. The CDR3 runs 14 residues. The CDR3 sequence is CASSHREGNYGYTF. Written as DNA, the CDR3 is TGTGCCAGCAGCCACAGGGAGGGAAACTATGGCTACACCTTC.

This rearrangement joins TRBV14 to TRBJ1-1; no clear D. The CDR3 is 13 amino acids. The germline V gene encodes CDR1 SGHDN and CDR2 FVKESK. V was shortened by 4 bases and J by 7 bases, with 13 bases between the two germline ends. The CDR3 region has the DNA TGTGCCAGCAGCCCATACGGTGGACTTGAAGCTTTCTTT. Translating gives CASSPYGGLEAFF.

V is TRBV7-2 and J is TRBJ1-4, with 7 nucleotides matching TRBD1. With V trimmed by 2 bases and J by 7 bases, 7 bases remained unmatched. Germline CDR1 and CDR2: SGHTA and FQGNSA. This CDR3 has 15 residues. Here the CDR3 DNA reads TGTGCCAGCAGCTTAAGTGGGGACAGTGGTGAAAAACTGTTTTTT. It is translated as CASSLSGDSGEKLFF.

This clone has just a few counts. The V call is TRBV7-2, the J call TRBJ2-7; no firm D call. The CDR3 runs 12 residues. Germline loops: CDR1 SGHTA, CDR2 FQGNSA. V was trimmed by 5 bases and J by 0 bases, leaving 5 bases between them. Written as DNA, the CDR3 is TGTGCCAGCAGCCCTAGCTCCTACGAGCAGTACTTC. It is translated as CASSPSSYEQYF.

This clone has only a few counts. The chain has TRBV9 and TRBJ2-2; 7 bases align to TRBD1. V was clipped by 6 bases and J by 7 bases; unmatched bases: 18. Germline V gives CDR1 SGDLS, CDR2 YYNGEE. The CDR3 runs to 17 residues. CDR3: CASTDAVDRALVGELFF. As DNA, the CDR3 is TGTGCCAGCACCGACGCCGTCGACAGGGCTCTTGTCGGGGAGCTGTTTTTT.

The chain employs TRBV20-1 and TRBJ1-1; D gene ambiguous. Trimming left V 6 bases short and J 8 bases short, with 13 bases between. Per germline, CDR1 DFQATT and CDR2 SNEGSKA (reference sequence). CDR3 length: 11 amino acids. The CDR3 DNA sequence: TGCAGTGCCTCCCCCGAGGTGGAAGCTTTCTTT. Its protein is CSASPEVEAFF.

This clone occurred a few times. J is TRBJ1-1 and V is TRBV30; TRBD1 might be the D (5 bases). Between the trimmed V and J ends, which lost 2 bases and 4 bases, there was a span of 11 bases. This CDR3 region has 13 residues. CDR1 GTSNPN and CDR2 SVGIG come from the germline V gene (reference sequence). For the CDR3, the DNA is TGTGCCTGGAGTATAGGGGAGGGCACTGAAGCTTTCTTT. Translation gives CAWSIGEGTEAFF.

This sequence joins TRBV30 and TRBJ2-7, with D maybe TRBD2 (6 bases). Germline CDR1 is GTSNPN and CDR2 is SVGIG (reference sequence). CDR3 length equals 14 residues. The V and J ends lost 1 base and 3 bases respectively, with 13 bases between them. Here the CDR3 reads CAWSGRGGNYEQYF. The CDR3, as DNA: TGTGCCTGGAGTGGGCGTGGGGGGAACTACGAGCAGTACTTC.

This clone was seen a handful of times. This rearrangement joins TRBV7-2 to TRBJ2-1, with TRBD2 identical over 9 bases. The CDR3 spans 16 residues. J lost 0 bases, V lost 5 bases, and 5 bases had no gene match. CDR1 is SGHTA and CDR2 is FQGNSA in the germline V gene. CDR3 sequence reads: CASSILAGVSYNEQFF. CDR3 bases: TGTGCCAGCAGCATTTTAGCGGGGGTCTCCTACAATGAGCAGTTCTTC.

This chain uses TRBV11-2 with TRBJ1-1; no clear D gene. Trimming removed 1 base at V and 6 bases at J, with 21 bases between. This CDR3 spans 17 amino acids. Germline assignment: CDR1 SGHAT and CDR2 FQNNGV. Here the CDR3 reads CASSLGRLGRESSEAFF. CDR3 in DNA: TGTGCCAGCAGCTTAGGACGTTTGGGCCGTGAGTCGTCTGAAGCTTTCTTT.

This clone has only a few counts. The chain employs TRBV2 and TRBJ2-3; 9 bases are shared with TRBD2. After removal of 6 bases from V and 4 bases from J, the junction contained 5 bases not matched to a gene. Per the germline V gene, CDR1 is SNHLY and CDR2 is FYNNEI. There are 14 residues in the CDR3. CDR3 residues: CASRPGLAPDTQYF. The CDR3 DNA is TGTGCCAGCAGGCCGGGACTAGCTCCAGATACGCAGTATTTT.

There are a few counts of this clone. This chain connects TRBV11-2 to TRBJ1-2, with TRBD1 as a possible D gene (5 bases). V lost 5 bases and J lost 8, with 15 bases in between. Germline CDR1 is SGHAT and CDR2 is FQNNGV. The CDR3 sequence is 13 residues long. DNA for the CDR3: TGTGCCAGCAGCATGCAGGGTCCGATCGGCTACACCTTC. It is translated as CASSMQGPIGYTF.

This clone was counted between two and nine times. The rearrangement uses TRBV4-1 and TRBJ1-2, with 10 bases lining up with TRBD1. J lost 4 bases, V lost 4 bases, and 3 bases had no gene match. The CDR3 length is 14 residues. The germline V gene has CDR1 MGHRA and CDR2 YSYEKL. This CDR3 is CASSRGTGAYGYTF. For the CDR3, the DNA is TGCGCCAGCAGCCGTGGGACAGGGGCCTATGGCTACACCTTC.

In its sample, this clone was seen a few times. The chain combines TRBV15 with TRBJ1-5; D is perhaps TRBD1 (5 bases). Germline-derived CDR1 and CDR2 are LNHNV and YYDKDF (reference sequence). This CDR3 comprises 15 residues. The ends were cut back, 1 base at V and 6 bases at J, with 13 bases in the middle. The CDR3 reads CATSRGQTSAQPQHF. The CDR3 coding sequence is TGTGCCACCAGCAGAGGACAGACCAGCGCTCAGCCCCAGCATTTT.

This chain joins TRBV7-8 and TRBJ2-7; D not certain. CDR1 and CDR2 (germline): SGHVS, FQNEAQ. The CDR3 is 14 residues long. Trimming removed 2 bases at V and 3 bases at J, with 11 bases between. The CDR3 nucleotides read TGTGCCAGCAGCTTAATACATGGTGGCTACGAGCAGTACTTC. It translates to CASSLIHGGYEQYF.

V and J are TRBV5-1 and TRBJ1-3, with 7 bases aligning to TRBD1. V lost 2 bases and J lost 4; bases outside the gene matches: 3. From germline, CDR1 is SGHRS and CDR2 YFSETQ. There are 14 residues in the CDR3. The CDR3 region is CASSFDRDGNTIYF. The CDR3 DNA reads as TGCGCCAGCAGCTTCGACAGGGACGGAAACACCATATATTTT.

The CDR3 region has the DNA TGTGCCAGCAGCTTGTTGCAGGGCGCCAAAAACATTCAGTACTTC. This codes for CASSLLQGAKNIQYF. The chain joins TRBV5-5 to TRBJ2-4, with TRBD1 as a possible D gene (5 bases). V shed 1 base and J shed 1 base, with 9 bases lying between them. The CDR3 consists of 15 residues. The germline CDR1 and CDR2 sequences are SGHKS and YYEKEE (reference sequence).

V gene TRBV15 combines with J gene TRBJ2-1, with D perhaps matching TRBD1 (7 bases). This CDR3 has 14 amino acids. Between the trimmed V and J ends, which lost 9 bases and 6 bases, there was a span of 18 bases. CDR1 is LNHNV, CDR2 YYDKDF, per germline (reference sequence). The CDR3 here is CATTGDSTRNEQFF. CDR3 nucleotides: TGTGCCACAACGGGGGACAGTACTCGCAATGAGCAGTTCTTC.

The chain uses TRBV7-9 and TRBJ1-1; the match to TRBD1 covers 7 bases. The CDR3 contains 16 residues. CDR1 and CDR2 from the germline V gene are SEHNR and FQNEAQ (reference sequence). V dropped 3 bases and J dropped 2; count of bases not matched to a gene: 9. In DNA, the CDR3 is TGTGCCAGCAGCTTTGGTTCTGGGACAGTAAACACTGAAGCTTTCTTT. Amino acids: CASSFGSGTVNTEAFF.

This clone was counted between two and nine times. CDR3 coding DNA: TGTGCCAGCTTGAGGGTGAACACTGAAGCTTTCTTT. Translating it yields CASLRVNTEAFF. This sequence joins TRBV6-1 and TRBJ1-1; no definite D call. Trimming took 8 bases from V and 0 from J, leaving 7 bases between them. The CDR3 length is 12 residues. CDR1 is MNHNS and CDR2 is SASEGT in the germline V gene.

This clone was recorded a few times. The J gene is TRBJ2-3, the V gene TRBV6-6; 8 nucleotides agree with TRBD2. The CDR3 has 15 amino acids. CDR1 is MNHNY, CDR2 SVGAGI, per germline (reference sequence). The junction had 9 bases not matched to a gene; V was cut back by 5 bases and J by 5 bases. The CDR3, as DNA: TGTGCCAGCAGTACATCTGCACGGGGGGGAGATACGCAGTATTTT. This codes for CASSTSARGGDTQYF.

The rearrangement joins TRBV28 to TRBJ2-5; 8 bases fit TRBD2. Looked up from germline, CDR1 is MDHEN and CDR2 is SYDVKM. Trimming took 6 bases from V and 5 from J; bases not matched to a gene: 5. This CDR3 spans 13 amino acids. The CDR3 region has the DNA TGTGCCAGCAGGCCGGGGGGGCTCGAGACCCAGTACTTC. Protein: CASRPGGLETQYF.

The rearrangement links TRBV5-1 to TRBJ2-7; D remains unclear. Germline V gives CDR1 SGHRS, CDR2 YFSETQ. V was pared by 4 bases and J by 2 bases, with 10 bases between. The CDR3 runs 13 residues. This CDR3 is CASSSDTAYEQYF. The CDR3 DNA follows: TGCGCCAGCAGCAGTGACACAGCCTACGAGCAGTACTTC.